Listed below are T cell receptor beta chains from one sample, sequenced in a study of CD8+CD57+ T cells in acquired aplastic anemia. TCRdb passed the reads through MiXCR, listing each CDR3 protein once. The table has 200,000 or so distinct CDR3 sequences, around three fifths seen once. The material sequenced was sorted CD4+, CD8+, or CD8+CD57+ T cells (not recorded which) from PBMCs. These receptors were taken from a human donor with severe aplastic anemia or a healthy control (not recorded which). Each CDR3 is given with its conserved first and last residue. A D gene is named only where the DNA matches it firmly. The size entry is marked missing in some rows and otherwise reads once, few, many or a size class.

12,TRBJ2-7,TRBD2,once,TRBV29-1,CSLQAGGYEQYF,TGCAGCCTTCAAGCGGGGGGCTACGAGCAGTACTTC
15,TRBJ1-1,TRBD1,many,TRBV28,CASSTTEGANTEAFF,TGTGCCAGCAGTACGACAGAGGGGGCGAACACTGAAGCTTTCTTT
15,TRBJ2-5,TRBD2,.,TRBV20-1,CSARLAGGTGETQYF,TGCAGTGCTAGGCTAGCGGGGGGAACGGGAGAGACCCAGTACTTC
16,TRBJ2-1,TRBD1,many,TRBV20-1,CSATPGQGGPYNEQFF,TGCAGTGCTACTCCGGGACAGGGGGGCCCCTACAATGAGCAGTTCTTC
14,TRBJ1-2,.,many,TRBV24-1,CATSDLPGRDGYTF,TGTGCCACCAGTGATTTGCCAGGCAGAGATGGCTACACCTTC
15,TRBJ1-4,.,.,TRBV20-1,CSAPNRAQLGEKLFF,TGCAGTGCTCCGAACCGGGCCCAGCTAGGTGAAAAACTGTTTTTT
15,TRBJ1-2,.,once,TRBV5-1,CASSLPGMDGYGYTF,TGCGCCAGCAGCTTGCCAGGGATGGATGGCTATGGCTACACCTTC
14,TRBJ1-2,TRBD1,.,TRBV11-1,CASTRDRGWRGYTF,TGTGCCAGCACTCGGGACAGGGGATGGCGCGGCTACACCTTC
16,TRBJ1-5,TRBD1,.,TRBV7-8,CASSARTGRKGQPQHF,TGTGCCAGCAGCGCGCGGACAGGGCGCAAGGGTCAGCCCCAGCATTTT
16,TRBJ2-1,TRBD2,.,TRBV12-3/TRBV12-4,CASRPGAGGSYNEQFF,TGTGCCAGCAGGCCGGGGGCGGGAGGGTCCTACAATGAGCAGTTCTTC
15,TRBJ2-7,TRBD2,.,TRBV2,CASKNSGGTTYEQYF,TGTGCCAGCAAAAATAGCGGGGGGACAACCTACGAGCAGTACTTC
15,TRBJ1-1,.,.,TRBV20-1,CSASGQARGNTEAFF,TGCAGTGCTAGTGGACAAGCTCGGGGGAACACTGAAGCTTTCTTT
18,TRBJ2-1,TRBD2,.,TRBV2,CASTGGTSGGGGPNEHFF,TGTGCCAGCACTGGGGGGACTAGCGGGGGGGGGGGACCCAATGAGCATTTCTTC
13,TRBJ2-1,.,few,TRBV7-8,CASSSGVDNEQFF,TGTGCCAGCAGCTCAGGGGTGGACAATGAGCAGTTCTTC
14,TRBJ2-1,.,.,TRBV29-1,CSVDARGSYNEQFF,TGCAGCGTTGATGCAAGGGGCTCCTACAATGAGCAGTTCTTC
16,TRBJ2-3,TRBD2,.,TRBV7-2,CASSFIAGGLTDTQYF,TGTGCCAGCAGCTTCATAGCGGGGGGCCTCACAGATACGCAGTATTTT
12,TRBJ1-2,.,once,TRBV20-1,CSAIGQNYGYTF,TGCAGTGCCATTGGACAGAACTATGGCTACACCTTC
15,TRBJ2-2,TRBD2,.,TRBV2,CASSETTSGTGELFF,TGTGCCAGCAGTGAAACGACTAGCGGCACCGGGGAGCTGTTTTTT
14,TRBJ2-7,.,.,TRBV7-9,CASSPRGTVYEQYF,TGTGCCAGCAGCCCCAGGGGTACGGTCTACGAGCAGTACTTC
15,TRBJ2-2,.,many,TRBV5-6,CASSLVQGRPGELFF,TGTGCCAGCAGCTTGGTACAGGGCAGGCCCGGGGAGCTGTTTTTT
15,TRBJ2-7,TRBD2,.,TRBV29-1,CSVVGRGTGQDEQYF,TGCAGCGTTGTCGGGCGGGGGACGGGGCAGGACGAGCAGTACTTC
16,TRBJ2-1,TRBD2,.,TRBV7-3,CASSLHGGLAGGEQFF,TGTGCCAGCAGCTTACACGGGGGACTAGCGGGGGGTGAGCAGTTCTTC
14,TRBJ2-5,.,.,TRBV12-3/TRBV12-4,CASSPGGSGETQYF,TGTGCCAGCAGCCCTGGGGGTTCCGGGGAGACCCAGTACTTC
13,TRBJ2-1,TRBD2,.,TRBV15,CALGRGINNEQFF,TGTGCCCTAGGGAGGGGTATTAACAATGAGCAGTTCTTC
15,TRBJ1-2,TRBD1,.,TRBV24-1,CATSDPGQGAYGYTF,TGTGCCACCAGTGACCCGGGACAGGGGGCTTATGGCTACACCTTC
13,TRBJ2-5,.,.,TRBV27,CASSLGSSRDQYF,TGTGCCAGCAGTTTGGGCAGTTCAAGAGACCAGTACTTC
16,TRBJ1-3,TRBD1,.,TRBV10-3,CAIGDSGQGATNTIYF,TGTGCCATCGGTGACTCCGGACAGGGGGCAACGAACACCATATATTTT
16,TRBJ2-2,TRBD2,.,TRBV7-2,CASSGPSGGNTGELFF,TGTGCCAGCAGCGGGCCTAGCGGGGGGAACACCGGGGAGCTGTTTTTT
13,TRBJ1-6,.,many,TRBV9,CASSVVTNSPLHF,TGTGCCAGCAGCGTAGTGACAAATTCACCCCTCCACTTT
12,TRBJ2-5,.,.,TRBV29-1,CSGRPSEETQYF,TGCAGCGGGAGACCCTCAGAAGAGACCCAGTACTTC
13,TRBJ2-2,.,.,TRBV5-8,CASRLTNTGELFF,TGTGCCAGCAGGCTGACGAACACCGGGGAGCTGTTTTTT
14,TRBJ2-7,.,.,TRBV7-2,CASKMSANTYEQYF,TGTGCCAGCAAGATGTCAGCGAATACCTACGAGCAGTACTTC
15,TRBJ2-2,TRBD1,many,TRBV11-2,CASSLPGGVTGELFF,TGTGCCAGCAGCTTACCAGGGGGAGTTACCGGGGAGCTGTTTTTT
15,TRBJ1-6,.,.,TRBV2,CASRAGSENNSPLHF,TGTGCCAGCAGGGCAGGGTCTGAGAATAATTCACCCCTCCACTTT
12,TRBJ2-1,TRBD2,.,TRBV7-9,CASTSGVNEQFF,TGTGCCAGTACTAGCGGGGTCAATGAGCAGTTCTTC
13,TRBJ1-6,TRBD1,few,TRBV6-4,CASSPGQGSPLHF,TGTGCCAGCAGTCCCGGACAGGGCTCACCCCTCCACTTT
15,TRBJ2-7,TRBD1,.,TRBV7-9,CASSDPGQGTYEQYF,TGTGCCAGCAGCGATCCGGGACAGGGCACCTACGAGCAGTACTTC
18,TRBJ2-5,TRBD2,many,TRBV11-2,CASSRGTWIAGVQETQYF,TGTGCCAGCAGCCGGGGGACTTGGATAGCGGGTGTTCAAGAGACCCAGTACTTC
14,TRBJ2-6,.,few,TRBV7-2,CASSSRSGANVLTF,TGTGCCAGCAGCTCCCGATCTGGGGCCAACGTCCTGACTTTC
15,TRBJ1-6,TRBD1,once,TRBV24-1,CATIRDRGGNSPLHF,TGTGCCACCATCCGGGACAGGGGGGGAAATTCACCCCTCCACTTT
18,TRBJ2-3,.,once,TRBV7-9,CAIALPPGGRGLTDTQYF,TGTGCCATCGCCCTTCCGCCCGGGGGCAGGGGACTCACAGATACGCAGTATTTT
15,TRBJ2-3,.,once,TRBV19,CASTRRGRGTDTQYF,TGTGCCAGTACCCGCAGGGGTCGGGGCACAGATACGCAGTATTTT
12,TRBJ1-5,.,.,TRBV9,CASSVRKETQHF,TGTGCCAGCAGCGTACGGAAAGAGACCCAGCATTTT
15,TRBJ2-6,.,.,TRBV20-1,CSARHRNSGANVLTF,TGCAGTGCTAGACACCGGAACTCTGGGGCCAACGTCCTGACTTTC
14,TRBJ1-6,.,.,TRBV10-3,CAGRQLGTASPLHF,TGTGCCGGGAGACAACTAGGGACGGCTTCACCCCTCCACTTT
12,TRBJ1-2,.,.,TRBV20-1,CSARGTLYGYTF,TGCAGTGCTAGAGGGACACTTTATGGCTACACCTTC
14,TRBJ1-6,.,once,TRBV10-3,CASTVGQKFSPLHF,TGTGCCAGCACCGTCGGACAGAAATTCTCACCCCTCCACTTT
19,TRBJ2-1,.,.,TRBV7-2,CASSLGVGVGGASGNEQFF,TGTGCCAGCAGCTTAGGGGTTGGCGTGGGGGGGGCGTCGGGGAATGAGCAGTTCTTC
11,TRBJ2-1,.,.,TRBV24-1,CATSQYNEQFF,TGTGCCACCAGTCAGTACAATGAGCAGTTCTTC